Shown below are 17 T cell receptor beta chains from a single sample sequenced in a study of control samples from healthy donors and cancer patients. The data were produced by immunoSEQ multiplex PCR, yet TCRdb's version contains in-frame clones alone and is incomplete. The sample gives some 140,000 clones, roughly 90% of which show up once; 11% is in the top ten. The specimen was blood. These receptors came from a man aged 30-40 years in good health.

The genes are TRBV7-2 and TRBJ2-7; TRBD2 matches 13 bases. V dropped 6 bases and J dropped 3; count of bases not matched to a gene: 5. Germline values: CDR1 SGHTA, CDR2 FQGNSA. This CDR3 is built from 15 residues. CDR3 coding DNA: TGTGCCAGCAGATTGACTAGCGGGAGGTTCTACGAGCAGTACTTC. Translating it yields CASRLTSGRFYEQYF. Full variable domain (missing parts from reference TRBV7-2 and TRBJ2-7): GAGVSQSPSNKVTEKGKDVELRCDPISGHTALYWYRQSLGQGLEFLIYFQGNSAPDKSGLPSDRFSAERTGGSVSTLTIQRTQQEDSAVYLCASRLTSGRFYEQYFGPGTRLTVT.

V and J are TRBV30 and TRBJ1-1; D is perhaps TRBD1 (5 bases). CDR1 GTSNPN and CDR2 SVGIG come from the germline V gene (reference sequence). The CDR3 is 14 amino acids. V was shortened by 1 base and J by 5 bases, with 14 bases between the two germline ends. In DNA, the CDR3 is TGTGCCTGGAGTGACGGGGGGGACGGGACTGAAGCTTTCTTT. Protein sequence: CAWSDGGDGTEAFF.

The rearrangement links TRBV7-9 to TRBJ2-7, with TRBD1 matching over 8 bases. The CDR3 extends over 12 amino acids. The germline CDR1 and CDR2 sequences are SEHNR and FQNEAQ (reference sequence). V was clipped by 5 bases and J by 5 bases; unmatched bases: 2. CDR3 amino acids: CASSLQGDEQYF. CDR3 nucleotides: TGTGCCAGCAGCCTACAGGGGGACGAGCAGTACTTC.

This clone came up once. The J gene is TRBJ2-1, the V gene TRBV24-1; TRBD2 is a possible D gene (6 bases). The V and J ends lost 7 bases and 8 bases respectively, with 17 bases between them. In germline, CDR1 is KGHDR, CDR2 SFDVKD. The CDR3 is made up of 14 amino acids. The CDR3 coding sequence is TGTGCCACCAGGGAGGGGCTTGGCCTCCATGAGCAGTTCTTC. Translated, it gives CATREGLGLHEQFF.

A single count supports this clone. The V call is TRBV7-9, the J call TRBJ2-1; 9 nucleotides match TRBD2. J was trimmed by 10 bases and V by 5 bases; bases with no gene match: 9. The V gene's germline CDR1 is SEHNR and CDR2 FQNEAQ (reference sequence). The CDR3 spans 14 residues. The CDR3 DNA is TGTGCCAGCAGCGATATAGCGGGAGTAAGGGAGCAGTTCTTC. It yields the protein CASSDIAGVREQFF.

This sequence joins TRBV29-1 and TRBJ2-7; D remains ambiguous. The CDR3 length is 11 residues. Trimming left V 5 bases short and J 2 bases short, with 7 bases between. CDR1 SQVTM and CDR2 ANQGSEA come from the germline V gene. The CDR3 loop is CSVSQAYEQYF. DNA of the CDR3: TGCAGCGTTTCCCAGGCCTACGAGCAGTACTTC.

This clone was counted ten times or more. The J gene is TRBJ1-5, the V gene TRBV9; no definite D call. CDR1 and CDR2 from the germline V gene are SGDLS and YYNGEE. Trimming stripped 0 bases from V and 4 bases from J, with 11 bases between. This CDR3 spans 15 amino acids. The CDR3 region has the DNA TGTGCCAGCAGCGTAGGACCAGGTGGGAATCAGCCCCAGCATTTT. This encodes CASSVGPGGNQPQHF.

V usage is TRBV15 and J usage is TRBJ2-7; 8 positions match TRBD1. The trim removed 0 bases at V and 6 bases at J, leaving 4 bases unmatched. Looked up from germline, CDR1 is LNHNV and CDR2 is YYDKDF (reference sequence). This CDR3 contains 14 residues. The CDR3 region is CATSREAGGREQYF. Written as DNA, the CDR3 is TGTGCCACCAGCAGAGAGGCAGGGGGCCGCGAGCAGTACTTC.

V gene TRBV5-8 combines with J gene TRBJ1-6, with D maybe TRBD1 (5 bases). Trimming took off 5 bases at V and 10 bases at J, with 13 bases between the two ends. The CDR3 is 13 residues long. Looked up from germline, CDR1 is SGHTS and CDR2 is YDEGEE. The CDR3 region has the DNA TGTGCCAGCAGAGAAGCCAGGGTCTCACCCCTCCACTTT. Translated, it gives CASREARVSPLHF. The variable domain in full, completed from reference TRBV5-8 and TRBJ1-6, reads EAGVTQSPTHLIKTRGQQATLRCSPISGHTSVYWYQQALGLGLQFLLWYDEGEERNRGNFPPRFSGRQFPNYSSELNVNALELEDSALYLCASREARVSPLHFGNGTRLTVT.

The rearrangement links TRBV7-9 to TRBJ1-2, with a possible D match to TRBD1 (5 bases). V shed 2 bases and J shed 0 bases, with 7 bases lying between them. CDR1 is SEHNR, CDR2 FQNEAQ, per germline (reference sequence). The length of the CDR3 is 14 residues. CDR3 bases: TGTGCCAGCAGCTTACAGGGAGCTAACTATGGCTACACCTTC. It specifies CASSLQGANYGYTF.

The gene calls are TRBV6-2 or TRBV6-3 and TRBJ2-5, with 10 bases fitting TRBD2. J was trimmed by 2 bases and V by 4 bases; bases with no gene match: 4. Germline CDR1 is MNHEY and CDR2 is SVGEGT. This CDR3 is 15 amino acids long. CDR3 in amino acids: CASSSSGSRQETQYF. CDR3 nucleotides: TGTGCCAGCAGTTCTAGCGGGAGTCGTCAAGAGACCCAGTACTTC.

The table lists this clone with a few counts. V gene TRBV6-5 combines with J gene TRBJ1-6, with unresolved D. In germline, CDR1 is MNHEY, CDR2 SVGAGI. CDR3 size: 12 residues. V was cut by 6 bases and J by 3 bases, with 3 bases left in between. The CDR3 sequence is CASSDYNSPLHF. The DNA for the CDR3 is TGTGCCAGCAGCGACTATAATTCACCCCTCCACTTT.

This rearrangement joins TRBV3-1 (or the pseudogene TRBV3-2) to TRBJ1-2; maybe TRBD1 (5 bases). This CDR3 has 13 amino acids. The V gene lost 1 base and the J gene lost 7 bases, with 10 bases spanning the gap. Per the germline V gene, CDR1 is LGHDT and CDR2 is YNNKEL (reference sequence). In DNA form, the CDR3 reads TGTGCCAGCAGCCAAGTAGGAAGGGGTGGCTACACCTTC. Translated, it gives CASSQVGRGGYTF.

The CDR3 sequence: CASTLGQGENTIYF. For the CDR3, the DNA is TGTGCCAGCACCTTGGGACAGGGCGAAAACACCATATATTTT. The chain couples TRBV7-2 to TRBJ1-3; 9 nucleotides match TRBD1. Germline-derived CDR1 and CDR2 are SGHTA and FQGNSA. Unmatched junction bases numbered 7, after V lost 7 bases and J lost 6 bases. This CDR3 is 14 amino acids long.

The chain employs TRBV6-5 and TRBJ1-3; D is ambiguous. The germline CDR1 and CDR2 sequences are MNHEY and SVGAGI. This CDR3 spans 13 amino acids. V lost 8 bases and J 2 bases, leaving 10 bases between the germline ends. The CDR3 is CASGSWAGNTIYF. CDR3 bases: TGTGCCAGCGGGTCGTGGGCTGGAAACACCATATATTTT.

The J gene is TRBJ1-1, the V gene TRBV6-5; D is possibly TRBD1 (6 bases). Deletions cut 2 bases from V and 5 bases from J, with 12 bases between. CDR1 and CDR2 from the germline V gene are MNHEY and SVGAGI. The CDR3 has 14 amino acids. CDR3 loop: CASSYGQGITEAFF. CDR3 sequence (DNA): TGTGCCAGCAGTTACGGGCAGGGGATTACTGAAGCTTTCTTT.

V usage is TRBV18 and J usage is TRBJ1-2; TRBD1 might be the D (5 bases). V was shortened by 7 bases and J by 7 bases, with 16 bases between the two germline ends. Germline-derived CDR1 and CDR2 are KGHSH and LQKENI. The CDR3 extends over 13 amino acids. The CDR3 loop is CASLPGQAGGYTF. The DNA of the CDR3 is TGTGCCAGCTTGCCGGGGCAGGCCGGTGGCTACACCTTC. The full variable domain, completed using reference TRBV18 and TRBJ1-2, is NAGVMQNPRHLVRRRGQEARLRCSPMKGHSHVYWYRQLPEEGLKFMVYLQKENIIDESGMPKERFSAEFPKEGPSILRIQQVVRGDSAAYFCASLPGQAGGYTFGSGTRLTVV.